The clone carrying this T cell receptor (beta chain) was counted ten times or more. Its antigen is not identified. Sequencing libraries for TCR beta were prepared with iRepertoire HTBI primers and Arm-PCR of CDR3 regions. TCRdb re-called the multiplex PCR reads through MiXCR, storing one row per CDR3 protein. The data contain 450,000 to 700,000 distinct CDR3 sequences, approximately 12% of them singletons. This sample is part of a study of regulatory T cells in long-lasting Graves disease. Study-wide results and limits: TRBV28, TRBJ1-2 and TRBJ2-5 were segments that persistent disease favored.

Regarding time point: newly diagnosed GD, antithyroid drugs for less than 3 months. Following extraction of RNA from PBMCs, that RNA was used to make the TCR library. Germline V gene lookup returns CDR1 SEHNR and CDR2 FQNEAQ (reference sequence). V lost 5 bases to trimming and J lost 6 bases, with 8 bases between them. This CDR3 comprises 11 residues. In addition, the sample was reused for a study of T cells in Graves' hyperthyroidism and ophthalmopathy. That report notes: Using the HTBI primer set, a first-round RT-PCR was run on the TCR CDR3. Most thyroid clonotypes expanded above 0.001 appeared in blood too.

The genes are TRBV7-9 and TRBJ2-7; D gene ambiguous. The receptor was derived from a man aged 25-45 years with Graves disease. Here the sequenced sample was peripheral blood mononuclear cells (PBMCs), taken at new diagnosis, from a patient treated with antithyroid drugs. CDR3: CASSLESEQYF. CDR3 nucleotide sequence: TGTGCCAGCAGCCTAGAGTCCGAGCAGTACTTC.